The sequence of this TCR beta chain was determined in a study of cytomegalovirus exposure and HLA in healthy donors. PCR employed 60 Vbeta and 13 Jbeta primers. Clones were sequenced by immunoSEQ multiplex PCR, and TCRdb holds only the in-frame ones, with some missing. The table records approximately 210,000 clones, 79% of them present only once. General study findings and limits: The study listed under 200 cytomegalovirus-associated TCR beta chains.

Germline V gene sequence: CDR1 ENHRY, CDR2 SYGVKD. V lost 7 bases to trimming and J lost 8 bases, with 21 bases between them. This CDR3 is 15 amino acids long. As regards this clone: The antigen is not known.

V and J are TRBV10-3 and TRBJ2-1; a possible D gene is TRBD1 (6 bases). The sequence was obtained from a girl aged 10 to 17 in good health and CMV-seropositive. Sequencing input: PBMCs. The CDR3 loop is CAITQGAGAPHEQFF. The CDR3 nucleotides are TGTGCCATCACCCAAGGGGCAGGGGCCCCCCATGAGCAGTTCTTC.